This T cell receptor beta chain comes out of a study of cytomegalovirus exposure and HLA in healthy donors. Study findings and constraints: Sequencing probably produced one cluster of sequence variants that were highly shared. Association of a missense DCLRE1C variant with TCR beta V- and J-gene trimming was reported in a later analysis. Based on reports, TCR beta sequences accurately predicted HLA-A and HLA-B alleles for most subjects.

The PCR made use of 60 Vbeta and 13 Jbeta primers. This table comes from immunoSEQ multiplex PCR, and its TCRdb copy is limited to in-frame clones, with some not included. Of more than 130,000 clones listed, 80% are singletons. Germline CDR1 and CDR2: SGDLS and YYNGEE. This CDR3 has 16 residues. The V end was cut by 0 bases, the J end by 2 bases, with 11 bases between. This clone was detected ten times or more. As yet, its antigen is unknown. The sequence came from a man in his thirties or forties in good health and CMV-seronegative. This rearrangement joins TRBV9 to TRBJ2-2; the D gene is possibly TRBD1 (5 bases). Sequencing used PBMCs. The CDR3 DNA reads TGTGCCAGCAGCGTAGTTGTAGGGGCAAACACCGGGGAGCTGTTTTTT. Amino acids: CASSVVVGANTGELFF.